This entry is about one T cell receptor (beta chain). Its antigen is unknown. Compared with germline, one end of the junction differs, possibly owing to a read error. Patients were excluded for uncontrolled infection, other autoimmune disease, pregnancy or lactation. Template material for amplifying TCR beta CDR3 regions consisted of RNA transcripts. The primer set for the first-round RT-PCR of the TCR CDR3 was HTBI. TCRdb reprocessed the multiplex PCR reads with MiXCR, giving one entry per CDR3 protein. The sample gives roughly 580,000 distinct CDR3 sequences, approximately 44% of which show up once; roughly 8.2% is in the top ten. This sample is part of a study of T cells in Graves' hyperthyroidism and ophthalmopathy. Study-level results: Blood shared most expanded thyroid clonotypes above 0.001. A median around 6.8 months before onset, the model predicted ophthalmopathy.

CDR3 size: 16 residues. Germline CDR1 and CDR2: SGHVS and FNYEAQ. Material for sequencing was peripheral blood or thyroid tissue (not recorded which). This TCR was recovered from a woman under 30 with Graves' hyperthyroidism. V gene TRBV7-6 combines with J gene TRBJ1-3, with a possible D match to TRBD1 (5 bases). CDR3 DNA: TGTGTCAGCAGCTTAGGAACACCGGGGGCTGGAAACACCATATATTTT. This gives the protein CVSSLGTPGAGNTIYF.